A selection of T cell receptor beta chains follows, all from one sample in a study of T-cell memory formation after mild COVID-19. Each CDR3 protein gets one entry after TCRdb re-called the 5' RACE reads with MiXCR. The sample carries some 88,000 distinct CDR3 sequences, roughly 25% recorded once. Sequenced input: PBMCs or a T cell subset sorted from them (not recorded which). All receptors come from a man younger than 35 who had mild COVID-19 (a few samples of this study predate the infection). Cell type and time point are not known. The CDR3 runs from the conserved cysteine through the conserved F or W. The D gene is left open where the match is weak. Rows give clone size only sometimes, using once, few, many, or a class for an expanded clone.

v_call	j_call	clone_size	d_call	cdr3_aa	cdr3_nt
TRBV7-6	TRBJ1-5	few	-	CASSPRGDQPQHF	TGTGCCAGCAGCCCTCGGGGAGACCAGCCCCAGCATTTT
TRBV29-1	TRBJ2-1	many	-	CSAEFRDNEQFF	TGCAGTGCCGAGTTCCGGGACAATGAGCAGTTCTTC
TRBV7-8	TRBJ2-3	few	-	CASSPPERGSTDTQYF	TGTGCCAGCAGCCCCCCAGAACGGGGGAGCACAGATACGCAGTATTTT
TRBV20-1	TRBJ2-3	few	-	CSAEQADTQYF	TGCAGTGCTGAACAGGCCGATACGCAGTATTTT
TRBV7-2	TRBJ1-2	-	-	CASSLSRDYTF	TGTGCCAGCAGCTTAAGCAGGGACTACACCTTC
TRBV6-5	TRBJ2-6	-	-	CASSYRDSGANVLTF	TGTGCCAGCAGTTATCGGGACTCTGGGGCCAACGTCCTGACTTTC
TRBV7-6	TRBJ2-2	-	-	CASSRSAAGELFF	TGTGCCAGCAGTCGCTCCGCGGCCGGGGAGCTGTTTTTT
TRBV4-1	TRBJ2-3	-	-	CASSPQEGTDTQYF	TGCGCCAGCAGCCCGCAGGAGGGCACAGATACGCAGTATTTT
TRBV20-1	TRBJ2-7	few	-	CSARDGSSYEQYF	TGCAGTGCTAGAGACGGAAGCTCCTACGAGCAGTACTTC
TRBV4-1	TRBJ2-1	-	-	CASSQTPGLGGGNEQFF	TGCGCCAGCAGCCAGACCCCAGGTCTAGGAGGGGGGAATGAGCAGTTCTTC
TRBV10-3	TRBJ1-2	few	-	CAIRAGLGYTF	TGTGCCATCAGGGCGGGGTTGGGCTACACCTTC
TRBV10-3	TRBJ2-5	few	TRBD2	CAISDSSGGETQYF	TGTGCCATCAGTGACTCTAGCGGGGGAGAGACCCAGTACTTC
TRBV7-9	TRBJ2-3	-	-	CASSFPLDTQYF	TGTGCCAGCAGCTTCCCCCTAGATACGCAGTATTTT
TRBV29-1	TRBJ2-5	few	-	CSGEDQETQYF	TGCAGCGGAGAAGATCAAGAGACCCAGTACTTC
TRBV4-1	TRBJ1-1	-	TRBD1	CASSQAQGATEAFF	TGCGCCAGCAGCCAAGCCCAGGGGGCAACTGAAGCTTTCTTT
TRBV4-1	TRBJ2-4	-	-	CASSQAGEVNIQYF	TGCGCCAGCAGCCAAGCAGGGGAGGTAAACATTCAGTACTTC
TRBV2	TRBJ2-1	many	TRBD2	CAVRGLAGYNEQFF	TGTGCCGTTAGGGGGCTAGCGGGGTACAATGAGCAGTTCTTC
TRBV20-1	TRBJ2-7	few	-	CSASSQQNSYEQYF	TGCAGTGCTAGTAGCCAGCAGAACTCCTACGAGCAGTACTTC
TRBV5-1	TRBJ2-1	few	-	CASSRVGVAVVDNEQFF	TGCGCCAGCAGCCGAGTTGGGGTGGCCGTGGTGGATAATGAGCAGTTCTTC
TRBV6-2/TRBV6-3	TRBJ2-4	-	TRBD1	CASRRGPVKNIQYF	TGTGCCAGCAGGAGGGGGCCGGTCAAAAACATTCAGTACTTC
TRBV7-2	TRBJ1-1	-	TRBD1	CASSKTGENTEAFF	TGTGCCAGCAGCAAGACAGGGGAGAACACTGAAGCTTTCTTT
TRBV7-9	TRBJ2-7	few	-	CASSHHWSTVEMGHNEQYF	TGTGCCAGCAGTCATCACTGGTCGACAGTTGAGATGGGTCACAACGAGCAGTACTTC
TRBV12-3/TRBV12-4	TRBJ1-2	-	TRBD1	CASSFPGQGRYGYTF	TGTGCCAGCAGTTTTCCGGGACAGGGCCGCTATGGCTACACCTTC
TRBV7-9	TRBJ2-3	few	TRBD2	CASSRLAGGLTDTQYF	TGTGCCAGCAGCCGCCTAGCGGGGGGCCTCACAGATACGCAGTATTTT
TRBV5-1	TRBJ1-1	few	-	CASSLAGRATEAFF	TGCGCCAGCAGCTTGGCGGGCAGGGCCACTGAAGCTTTCTTT
TRBV12-3/TRBV12-4	TRBJ2-3	-	-	CASSSGAGPGNTQYF	TGTGCCAGCAGTTCGGGGGCGGGGCCCGGGAATACGCAGTATTTT
TRBV18	TRBJ2-7	-	TRBD1	CASSRAGTGGDEQYF	TGTGCCAGCTCCAGAGCAGGGACAGGAGGCGACGAGCAGTACTTC
TRBV15	TRBJ1-1	-	-	CATSRDGQKSF	TGTGCCACCAGCAGAGACGGGCAAAAATCCTTT
TRBV20-1	TRBJ2-7	-	-	CSARKLSTRRYEQYF	TGCAGTGCTAGAAAGCTGAGCACTAGGCGGTACGAGCAGTACTTC